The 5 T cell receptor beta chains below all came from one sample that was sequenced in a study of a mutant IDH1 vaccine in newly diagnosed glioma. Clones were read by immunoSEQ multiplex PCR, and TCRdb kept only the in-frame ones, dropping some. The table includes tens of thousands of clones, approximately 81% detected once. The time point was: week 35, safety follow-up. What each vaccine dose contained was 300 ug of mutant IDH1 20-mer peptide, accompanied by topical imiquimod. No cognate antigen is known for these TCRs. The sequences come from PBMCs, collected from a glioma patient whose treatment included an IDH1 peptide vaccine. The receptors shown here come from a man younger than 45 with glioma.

The CDR3 DNA sequence: TGTGCCAGTAGTATAGCCACAGGCTATAGCAATCAGCCCCAGCATTTT. Encoded protein: CASSIATGYSNQPQHF. This chain connects TRBV19 to TRBJ1-5, with a weak D call TRBD1 (5 bases). Germline-derived CDR1 and CDR2 are LNHDA and SQIVND (reference sequence). V lost 1 base, J lost 0 bases, and 10 bases lay in between. The CDR3 covers 16 residues.

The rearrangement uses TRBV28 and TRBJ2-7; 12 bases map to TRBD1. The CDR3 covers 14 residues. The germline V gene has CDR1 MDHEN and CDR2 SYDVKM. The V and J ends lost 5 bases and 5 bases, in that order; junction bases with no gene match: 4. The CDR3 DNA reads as TGTGCCAGCAGTGGGGACAGGGGGCGAAACGAGCAGTACTTC. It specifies CASSGDRGRNEQYF. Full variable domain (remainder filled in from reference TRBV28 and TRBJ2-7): DVKVTQSSRYLVKRTGEKVFLECVQDMDHENMFWYRQDPGLGLRLIYFSYDVKMKEKGDIPEGYSVSREKKERFSLILESASTNQTSMYLCASSGDRGRNEQYFGPGTRLTVT.

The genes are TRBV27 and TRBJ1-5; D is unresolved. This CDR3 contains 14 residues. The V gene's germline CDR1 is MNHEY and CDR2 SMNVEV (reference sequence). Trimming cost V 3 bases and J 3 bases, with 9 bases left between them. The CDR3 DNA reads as TGTGCCAGCAGTTTTAAAGGAATCAATCAGCCCCAGCATTTT. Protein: CASSFKGINQPQHF.

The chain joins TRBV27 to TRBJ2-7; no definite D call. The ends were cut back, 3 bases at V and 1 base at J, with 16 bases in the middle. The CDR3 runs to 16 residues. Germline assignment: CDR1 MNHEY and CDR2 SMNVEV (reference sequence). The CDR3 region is CASSLAGPDGSYEQYF. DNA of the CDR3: TGTGCCAGCAGTTTGGCCGGTCCCGATGGGTCCTACGAGCAGTACTTC.

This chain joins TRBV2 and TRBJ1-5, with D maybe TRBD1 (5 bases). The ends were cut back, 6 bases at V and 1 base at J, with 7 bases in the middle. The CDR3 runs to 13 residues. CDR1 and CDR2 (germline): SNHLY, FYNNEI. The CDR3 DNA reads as TGTGCCAGCAGCCGACAGAGCAATCAGCCCCAGCATTTT. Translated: CASSRQSNQPQHF.